The 24 T cell receptor beta chains listed next were all sequenced from one sample in a study of cytomegalovirus exposure and HLA in healthy donors. PCR used 60 Vbeta primers and 13 Jbeta primers. Measured with immunoSEQ multiplex PCR; TCRdb has only the in-frame clones, and not every one. The table has 120,000 to 150,000 clones, around 72% seen once. The material sequenced was PBMCs. Receptor source: a man in his forties or fifties in good health and CMV-seronegative.

The chain recombines TRBV7-3 with TRBJ2-2; TRBD2 agrees at 7 bases. Germline CDR1 reads SGHTA; CDR2 reads FQGTGA. Trimming cost V 2 bases and J 1 base; bases outside gene matches: 4. The CDR3 is made up of 16 amino acids. The CDR3 DNA is TGTGCCAGCAGCTTACGTGGCGGGGGGAACACCGGGGAGCTGTTTTTT. Translated: CASSLRGGGNTGELFF.

This clone turned up a few times. This chain's CDR3 is CASSREFQETQYF. The CDR3 DNA is TGTGCCAGCAGCCGGGAGTTCCAAGAGACCCAGTACTTC. The V call is TRBV2, the J call TRBJ2-5, with D tentatively TRBD2 (6 bases). With 6 bases removed from V and 1 base from J, the gap between germline ends came to 9 bases. Germline V gene data show CDR1 as SNHLY and CDR2 as FYNNEI. This CDR3 region has 13 residues.

The J gene is TRBJ1-1, the V gene TRBV7-2, with D possibly matching TRBD1 (6 bases). Deletions cut 5 bases from V and 1 base from J, with 11 bases between. This CDR3 region has 14 residues. In germline, CDR1 is SGHTA, CDR2 FQGNSA. The CDR3, as DNA: TGTGCCAGCAGCGTTCGGACAGCGAACACTGAAGCTTTCTTT. Its translation: CASSVRTANTEAFF.

In this sample, this clone turned up a few times. The chain recombines TRBV7-2 with TRBJ2-3; the match to TRBD2 covers 10 bases. The length of the CDR3 is 16 residues. The V gene end was trimmed by 2 bases and the J gene end by 4 bases; junction bases not matched to a gene: 6. Per the germline V gene, CDR1 is SGHTA and CDR2 is FQGNSA. The CDR3 sequence: CASSLFGTSVADTQYF. The CDR3 DNA reads as TGTGCCAGCAGCTTATTTGGGACTAGCGTGGCAGATACGCAGTATTTT. Together with reference TRBV7-2 and TRBJ2-3, the CDR3 gives the full variable domain: GAGVSQSPSNKVTEKGKDVELRCDPISGHTALYWYRQSLGQGLEFLIYFQGNSAPDKSGLPSDRFSAERTGGSVSTLTIQRTQQEDSAVYLCASSLFGTSVADTQYFGPGTRLTVL.

This clone was counted only a few times. This chain joins TRBV18 and TRBJ2-3; TRBD2 agrees at 7 bases. Germline CDR1 KGHSH, CDR2 LQKENI. V shed 3 bases, J shed 4 bases, and the junction held 4 bases outside the gene matches. The CDR3 is 14 residues long. CDR3 nucleotide sequence: TGTGCCAGCTCACCCTGGACTAGGTCAGATACGCAGTATTTT. It yields the protein CASSPWTRSDTQYF.

V is TRBV7-2 and J is TRBJ2-7, with 9 bases identical to TRBD1. The CDR3 covers 14 residues. The germline V gene encodes CDR1 SGHTA and CDR2 FQGNSA. V shed 7 bases and J 2 bases; nucleotides not matched to a gene: 6. In nucleotides, the CDR3 is TGTGCCAGCACCGCCGGGACAGGGCCCTACGAGCAGTACTTC. It encodes CASTAGTGPYEQYF.

The CDR3 DNA follows: TGTGCCAGCAGCAGAACAGGGAGCGGCTACACCTTC. Translated: CASSRTGSGYTF. The chain employs TRBV5-4 and TRBJ1-2; TRBD1 might be the D (6 bases). Trimming took off 4 bases at V and 8 bases at J, with 12 bases between the two ends. CDR1 and CDR2 from the germline V gene are SGHNT and YYREEE (reference sequence). This CDR3 region has 12 residues.

The chain links TRBV29-1 to TRBJ1-3; D call uncertain. Trimming left V 7 bases short and J 1 base short, with 8 bases between. The CDR3 has 12 amino acids. Germline assignment: CDR1 SQVTM and CDR2 ANQGSEA. CDR3 in amino acids: CSAIRSGNTIYF. CDR3 in DNA: TGCAGCGCTATTAGATCTGGAAACACCATATATTTT.

This clone was found once. The rearrangement joins TRBV10-3 to TRBJ2-1, with D maybe TRBD2 (5 bases). Germline lookup yields CDR1 ENHRY and CDR2 SYGVKD. Trimming took 4 bases from V and 1 from J, leaving 11 bases between them. This CDR3 spans 15 amino acids. The CDR3, as DNA: TGTGCCATCAGTGGAGGCGGGCCTTCCTACAATGAGCAGTTCTTC. Its translation is CAISGGGPSYNEQFF.

The V call is TRBV2, the J call TRBJ2-7; maybe TRBD1 (6 bases). Deletions cut 3 bases from V and 0 bases from J, with 12 bases between. CDR3 length equals 15 residues. The germline V gene has CDR1 SNHLY and CDR2 FYNNEI. CDR3 in DNA: TGTGCCAGCAGTGAGGCAGGGGTGAGCTCCTACGAGCAGTACTTC. Translation: CASSEAGVSSYEQYF.

The V call is TRBV5-1, the J call TRBJ2-3; 8 bases fit TRBD1. CDR1 and CDR2 from the germline V gene are SGHRS and YFSETQ. V lost 4 bases to trimming and J lost 3 bases; unmatched junction nucleotides: 7. The CDR3 runs 15 residues. The CDR3 loop is CASSGAGTGTDTQYF. The DNA for the CDR3 is TGCGCCAGCAGCGGGGCCGGGACAGGAACAGATACGCAGTATTTT.

The V and J genes are TRBV7-9 and TRBJ1-6, with 8 bases lining up with TRBD1. The CDR3 is 17 residues long. Germline trimming cut 1 base from V and 8 bases from J; bases unmatched to any gene: 10. Germline V gene lookup returns CDR1 SEHNR and CDR2 FQNEAQ (reference sequence). CDR3 protein: CASSLGRQGLDHSPLHF. The CDR3 nucleotides read TGTGCCAGCAGCTTAGGTAGACAGGGGTTAGATCATTCACCCCTCCACTTT. The full variable domain, its missing parts supplied by reference TRBV7-9 and TRBJ1-6, is DTGVSQNPRHKITKRGQNVTFRCDPISEHNRLYWYRQTLGQGPEFLTYFQNEAQLEKSRLLSDRFSAERPKGSFSTLEIQRTEQGDSAMYLCASSLGRQGLDHSPLHFGNGTRLTVT.

CDR3 bases: TGTGCCAGCTCACCGTCTACCGGGACAGGGTCAGAGACCCAGTACTTC. It codes for CASSPSTGTGSETQYF. The chain couples TRBV18 to TRBJ2-5, with 9 bases aligning to TRBD1. The germline V gene has CDR1 KGHSH and CDR2 LQKENI. This CDR3 comprises 16 residues. J lost 4 bases, V lost 3 bases, and 9 bases had no gene match. Full variable domain (rest looked up from reference TRBV18 and TRBJ2-5): NAGVMQNPRHLVRRRGQEARLRCSPMKGHSHVYWYRQLPEEGLKFMVYLQKENIIDESGMPKERFSAEFPKEGPSILRIQQVVRGDSAAYFCASSPSTGTGSETQYFGPGTRLLVL.

This clone was seen a handful of times. The chain is built from TRBV19 and TRBJ2-3, with D possibly being TRBD1 (6 bases). Per germline, CDR1 LNHDA and CDR2 SQIVND (reference sequence). V was clipped by 5 bases and J by 3 bases, with 15 bases between them. This CDR3 is built from 15 residues. The CDR3 spells CASSVGGQGTDTQYF. CDR3 nucleotides: TGTGCCAGTAGTGTTGGGGGCCAAGGAACAGATACGCAGTATTTT.

This clone was detected only a few times. This chain uses TRBV4-3 with TRBJ2-1, with a weak D call TRBD2 (5 bases). The CDR3 has 18 residues. V lost 0 bases and J lost 0, with 15 bases in between. CDR1 and CDR2 from the germline V gene are LGHNA and YSLEER. CDR3 sequence: CASSQDLRRRFSYNEQFF. The CDR3 coding sequence is TGCGCCAGCAGCCAAGATCTTCGGAGGCGGTTCTCCTACAATGAGCAGTTCTTC.

The chain combines TRBV5-1 with TRBJ2-3; TRBD2 matches 7 bases. The CDR3 has 17 amino acids. The J segment lost 3 bases and the V segment lost 4 bases, leaving 14 bases of the junction unmatched. Germline CDR1 reads SGHRS; CDR2 reads YFSETQ. CDR3 region: CASSVRLADLVTDTQYF. As DNA, the CDR3 is TGCGCCAGCAGCGTACGACTAGCCGATCTTGTGACAGATACGCAGTATTTT.

This chain connects TRBV6-1 to TRBJ1-5; 9 positions match TRBD1. The CDR3 has 17 amino acids. The V gene's germline CDR1 is MNHNS and CDR2 SASEGT. The J segment lost 3 bases and the V segment lost 4 bases, leaving 10 bases of the junction unmatched. This CDR3 is CASSVRQGDLANQPQHF. CDR3 DNA: TGTGCCAGCAGTGTGCGACAGGGGGATTTAGCCAATCAGCCCCAGCATTTT.

The chain joins TRBV7-8 to TRBJ2-1; D remains ambiguous. V was clipped by 5 bases and J by 12 bases, with 14 bases between them. Germline-derived CDR1 and CDR2 are SGHVS and FQNEAQ. The CDR3 spans 12 residues. The CDR3: CASSLEARWQFF. The CDR3 coding sequence is TGTGCCAGCAGCCTGGAAGCGCGATGGCAGTTCTTC.

The genes are TRBV5-6 and TRBJ2-7; the match to TRBD2 covers 8 bases. With 3 bases clipped from V and 6 bases from J, the junction kept 8 bases outside the gene matches. This CDR3 has 14 amino acids. CDR1 is SGHDT and CDR2 is YYEEEE in the germline V gene. The CDR3 DNA reads TGTGCCAGCAGCTCTGGACTAGCAGTTTTCGAGCAGTACTTC. It yields the protein CASSSGLAVFEQYF.

This clone occurred a few times. The chain is built from TRBV30 and TRBJ2-4; possibly TRBD2 for D (6 bases). Trimming took off 2 bases at V and 7 bases at J, with 12 bases between the two ends. This CDR3 comprises 13 residues. In germline, CDR1 is GTSNPN, CDR2 SVGIG (reference sequence). For the CDR3, the DNA is TGTGCCTGGAGTAATGGAGGGGAGAACATTCAGTACTTC. It specifies CAWSNGGENIQYF.

This chain connects TRBV6-5 to TRBJ2-1; D may be TRBD2 (5 bases). The CDR3 covers 14 residues. Per the germline V gene, CDR1 is MNHEY and CDR2 is SVGAGI. V lost 2 bases, J lost 6 bases, and 11 bases lay in between. CDR3 sequence (DNA): TGTGCCAGCAGTTACGTTGTGACTACCAATGAGCAGTTCTTC. As protein: CASSYVVTTNEQFF.

The chain has TRBV11-2 and TRBJ1-2, with a possible D match to TRBD1 (6 bases). Germline V lookup: CDR1 SGHAT, CDR2 FQNNGV. V was pared by 5 bases and J by 4 bases, with 23 bases between. CDR3 size: 17 residues. CDR3 in amino acids: CASSQNRGQILSYGYTF. As DNA, the CDR3 is TGTGCCAGCAGCCAGAACCGGGGACAAATCCTTTCCTATGGCTACACCTTC.

This clone has a handful of counts. J is TRBJ1-2 and V is TRBV5-4; D is possibly TRBD1 (6 bases). The germline V gene encodes CDR1 SGHNT and CDR2 YYREEE (reference sequence). V was trimmed by 1 base and J by 4 bases, leaving 14 bases between them. CDR3 size: 15 residues. CDR3 nucleotides: TGTGCCAGCAGCTTGAAGACAGGTTACGCCTATGGCTACACCTTC. It yields the protein CASSLKTGYAYGYTF. Drawing the rest from reference TRBV5-4 and TRBJ1-2, the complete variable domain is ETGVTQSPTHLIKTRGQQVTLRCSSQSGHNTVSWYQQALGQGPQFIFQYYREEENGRGNFPPRFSGLQFPNYSSELNVNALELDDSALYLCASSLKTGYAYGYTFGSGTRLTVV.

The chain combines TRBV5-1 with TRBJ1-1, with a weak D call TRBD1 (6 bases). V was pared by 0 bases and J by 0 bases, with 24 bases between. The germline V gene encodes CDR1 SGHRS and CDR2 YFSETQ. The CDR3 has 20 residues. The CDR3 DNA sequence: TGCGCCAGCAGCTTGGGCCGCGGAGCAGGGGTGGGTGGGATGAACACTGAAGCTTTCTTT. Translating gives CASSLGRGAGVGGMNTEAFF.